This TCR beta chain was profiled in a study of siplizumab effects on memory and regulatory T cells. Germline V gene lookup returns CDR1 MGHRA and CDR2 YSYEKL. The V and J ends lost 1 base and 2 bases respectively, with 12 bases between them. CDR3 length equals 16 residues. Study-wide points: Treg-derived clones made up an average of about 68% of mappable alloreactive CD4+ clones with siplizumab and 25% to 30% in controls. Siplizumab significantly reduced alloreactive sequences traceable to unstimulated CD4+ memory cells. Sequences below about 10^-5 frequency were poorly captured. As a result, only a minor fraction of alloreactive clones mapped to unstimulated subsets. Left unconfirmed was the suppressive function of proliferating Tregs from siplizumab cultures.

Data came from immunoSEQ multiplex PCR; TCRdb stores just in-frame clones and leaves some out. The sample consists of tens of thousands of clones, approximately 82% of them appearing once. In the case of this clone: Its antigen is as yet unknown.

The rearrangement uses TRBV4-1 and TRBJ2-1; D is possibly TRBD2 (6 bases). Sequencing was performed on memory CD4+ T cells sorted from blood. The clonotype comes from a human donor in good health. The CDR3 is CASSQGSRGAYNEQFF. The CDR3 region has the DNA TGCGCCAGCAGCCAAGGATCGCGCGGGGCCTACAATGAGCAGTTCTTC.